These 4 T cell receptor beta chains were all obtained from the same sample, sequenced in a study of OX40 agonist ivuxolimab in advanced cancers. Here immunoSEQ multiplex PCR was the method, and the copy in TCRdb shows in-frame clones only, minus some. The sample consists of about 66,000 clones, 77% of them appearing once. The starting material was CD4+ or CD8+ T cells sorted from blood, obtained in a trial of the OX40 agonist ivuxolimab. The receptors were sampled from an adult with an advanced solid tumor such as melanoma, head and neck, liver or kidney cancer.

This sequence joins TRBV5-6 and TRBJ2-2; D gene ambiguous. V lost 4 bases and J lost 2, with 9 bases in between. The CDR3 consists of 14 residues. Germline V gene lookup returns CDR1 SGHDT and CDR2 YYEEEE. The CDR3 DNA follows: TGTGCCAGCAGCCGCAGGTTAAACACCGGGGAGCTGTTTTTT. Translating it yields CASSRRLNTGELFF. Supplemented by reference TRBV5-6 and TRBJ2-2, the full variable domain reads DAGVTQSPTHLIKTRGQQVTLRCSPKSGHDTVSWYQQALGQGPQFIFQYYEEEERQRGNFPDRFSGHQFPNYSSELNVNALLLGDSALYLCASSRRLNTGELFFGEGSRLTVL.

The chain has TRBV30 and TRBJ2-7; D not resolved. This CDR3 has 13 residues. Trimming cost V 2 bases and J 3 bases, with 11 bases left between them. Germline V CDR1 and CDR2: GTSNPN, SVGIG (reference sequence). This chain's CDR3 is CAWSRYALYEQYF. The CDR3 DNA reads TGTGCCTGGAGTCGGTATGCCCTCTACGAGCAGTACTTC.

V and J are TRBV29-1 and TRBJ2-5, with 9 bases lining up with TRBD2. Unmatched junction bases numbered 1, after V lost 3 bases and J lost 2 bases. Germline-derived CDR1 and CDR2 are SQVTM and ANQGSEA. CDR3 length: 13 amino acids. Here the CDR3 reads CSVERGGQETQYF. CDR3 sequence (DNA): TGCAGCGTTGAGCGGGGGGGACAAGAGACCCAGTACTTC.

This clone has a handful of counts. V is TRBV5-1 and J is TRBJ1-1, with TRBD1 identical over 7 bases. CDR1 SGHRS and CDR2 YFSETQ come from the germline V gene. CDR3 size: 14 residues. V trimming: 3 bases; J trimming: 7 bases; junction bases outside the gene matches: 9. The CDR3 sequence: CASSYTGVAIEAFF. For the CDR3, the DNA is TGCGCCAGCAGCTACACAGGGGTGGCTATTGAAGCTTTCTTT.